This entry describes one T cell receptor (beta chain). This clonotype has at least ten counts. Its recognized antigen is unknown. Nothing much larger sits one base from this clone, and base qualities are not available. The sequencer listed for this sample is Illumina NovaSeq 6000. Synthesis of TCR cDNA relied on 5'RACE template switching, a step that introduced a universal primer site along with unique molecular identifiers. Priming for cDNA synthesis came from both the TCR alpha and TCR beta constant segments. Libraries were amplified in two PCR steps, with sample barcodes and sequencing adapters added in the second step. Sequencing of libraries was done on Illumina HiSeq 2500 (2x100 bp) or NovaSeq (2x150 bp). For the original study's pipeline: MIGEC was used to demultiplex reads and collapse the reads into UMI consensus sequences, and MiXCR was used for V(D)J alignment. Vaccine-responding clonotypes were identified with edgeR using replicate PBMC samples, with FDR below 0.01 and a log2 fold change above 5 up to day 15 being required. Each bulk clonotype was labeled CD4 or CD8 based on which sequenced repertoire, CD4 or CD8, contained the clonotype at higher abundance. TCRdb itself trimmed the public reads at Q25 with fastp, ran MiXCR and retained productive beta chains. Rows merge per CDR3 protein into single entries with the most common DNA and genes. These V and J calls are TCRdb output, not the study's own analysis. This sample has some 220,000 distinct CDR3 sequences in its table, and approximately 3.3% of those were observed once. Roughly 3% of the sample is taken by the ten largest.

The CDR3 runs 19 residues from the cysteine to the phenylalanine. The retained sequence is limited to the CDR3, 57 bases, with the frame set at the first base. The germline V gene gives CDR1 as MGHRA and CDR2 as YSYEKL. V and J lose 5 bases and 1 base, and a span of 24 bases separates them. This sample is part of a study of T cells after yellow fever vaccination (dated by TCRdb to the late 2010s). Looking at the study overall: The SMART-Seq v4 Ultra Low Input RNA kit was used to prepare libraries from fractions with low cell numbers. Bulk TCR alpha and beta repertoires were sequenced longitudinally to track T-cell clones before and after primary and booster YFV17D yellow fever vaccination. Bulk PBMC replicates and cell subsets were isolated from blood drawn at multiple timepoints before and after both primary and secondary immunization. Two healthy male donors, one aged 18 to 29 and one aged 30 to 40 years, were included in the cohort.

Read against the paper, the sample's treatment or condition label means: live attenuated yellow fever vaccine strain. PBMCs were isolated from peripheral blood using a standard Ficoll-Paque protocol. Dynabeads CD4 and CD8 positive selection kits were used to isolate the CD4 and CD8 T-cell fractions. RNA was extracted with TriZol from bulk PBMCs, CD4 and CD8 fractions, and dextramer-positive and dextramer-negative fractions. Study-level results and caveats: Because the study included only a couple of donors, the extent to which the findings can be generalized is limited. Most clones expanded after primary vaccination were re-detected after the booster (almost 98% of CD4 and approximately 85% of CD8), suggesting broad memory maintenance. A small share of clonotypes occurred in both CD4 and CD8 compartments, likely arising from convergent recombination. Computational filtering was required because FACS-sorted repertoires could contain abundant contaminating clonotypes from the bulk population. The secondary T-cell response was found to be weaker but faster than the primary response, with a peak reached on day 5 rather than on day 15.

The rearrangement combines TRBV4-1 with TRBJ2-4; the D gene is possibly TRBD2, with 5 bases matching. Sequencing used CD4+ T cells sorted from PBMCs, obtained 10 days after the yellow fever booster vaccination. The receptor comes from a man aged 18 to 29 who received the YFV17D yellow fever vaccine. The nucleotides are TGCGCCAGCAGCTCCGGGGTAGGCAGAAGGGCCGTGGCCAAAAACATTCAGTACTTC. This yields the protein CASSSGVGRRAVAKNIQYF.